The T cell receptor beta chain described here comes from a study of cytomegalovirus exposure and HLA in healthy donors (dated by TCRdb to 2016 to 2017). Regarding the research as a whole: According to an earlier analysis of a few hundred of the donors, 150 million to 200 million T cells yielded 90 million to 130 million unique TCR beta sequences and about 300 Gb of sequence data. Around 330 gigabases of sequencing data and around 85 million unique TCR sequences made up an early release that covered under 750 HLA-typed donors. The genetic ancestry cluster associated with self-reported Caucasian donors included about four fifths of the 398 genotyped donors. The aim of the study was to test whether cataloging public T cell receptors could identify signatures of past pathogen exposure. The study profiled the T cell repertoires of under 700 subjects by immunosequencing and related them to cytomegalovirus serostatus. Along with the approximately 700-subject first cohort, a separate validation cohort of over a hundred different subjects was used. To predict cytomegalovirus infection status, the study combined high-throughput TCR immunosequencing, statistical association of individual TCRs with disease status, and machine learning. A later analysis re-examined previously published TCR beta repertoires from several hundred donors and added high-resolution HLA genotyping to investigate patterns of TCR occurrence. Rather than drawing on any new phenotypic data, the later analysis identified candidate immune exposures from TCR beta sequences and the way those sequences occurred across donors. In an earlier analysis of 500 to 650 of the donors, high-throughput TCR beta sequencing was used to judge whether each TCR beta V gene segment behaved as functional or pseudogenic. Donor age, sex, ethnicity and CMV serostatus were compiled alongside the repertoire data. A later genetic analysis took genome-wide SNP genotypes for about 60% of the roughly 670 donors and used that subset as a discovery cohort. Every repertoire in the discovery cohort had been generated on one and the same sequencing platform. HLA typing covered class I and class II loci at four-digit resolution. The number of typed donors differed by locus: about 629-630 for A, B, C, DRB1 and DQB1; some 500 for DQA1; 606 for DPA1; and some 430 for DPB1. Because of strong linkage in the cohort, roughly five DR-DQ haplotypes were treated as single units for association and clustering. Among around 400 genotyped donors of the cohort, an average of around 250,000 unique TCR beta nucleotide sequences was sequenced per donor, of which about 19% were non-productive. The investigation overall reported the following: A later genetic analysis associated a missense DCLRE1C variant with V-gene and J-gene trimming of TCR beta chains, and an independent cohort replicated the association. Most TCR sequences were observed very rarely across donors, whereas some public TCRs were present in many individuals. In a later analysis, several top co-occurrence clusters were reported to appear linked to parvovirus B19, influenza, CMV and Epstein-Barr virus. HLA typing was unavailable for some donors at each locus, so association tests used only the typed subset. Fewer than 20 rarely observed V segments, including chromosome 9 orphons, were excluded from the earlier analysis of 550 to 700 of the donors because counts were too low. The classifier was reported to diagnose cytomegalovirus status with high specificity and sensitivity in both the original cohort and the validation cohort. A later analysis found that HLA-associated TCR beta chains were more clonally expanded and had lower generation probabilities than equally common non-associated chains. In a later analysis, most CMV-associated TCR beta chains were found to appear HLA-restricted, with HLA associations seemingly driven largely by CMV exposure. For the cohort, immune exposure information was limited to CMV serostatus. Specific HLA alleles were associated with 16,951 TCR beta sequences at a false discovery rate of 0.05 in a later analysis. A cluster of highly shared sequence variants was judged likely to be a technical artifact of the sequencing pipeline. In the study, 164 TCR beta chains were listed as associated with cytomegalovirus. Roughly uniform sequencing depth across donors was assumed in presence/absence analyses, although this assumption may not hold. When HLA alleles, especially DR and DQ, strongly co-occurred, TCR associations were difficult to assign to individual alleles. A further reported finding was that TCR beta sequences accurately predicted the HLA-A and HLA-B alleles for most subjects in the first cohort. An earlier analysis of several hundred of the donors showed that most TCR beta V segments appeared in productive rearrangements either about 87% or about 30% of the time, which broadly matched IMGT annotations. A few of the identified cytomegalovirus-associated TCR beta chains were confirmed in vitro to be specific for cytomegalovirus antigens. Some IMGT-functional V segments, including TRBV6-2 and TRBV6-3, could not be told apart with the 87-base-pair reads, so those segments were excluded. It was suggested by the authors that the approach could potentially be generalized to other disease states and immunological phenotypes. Linkage disequilibrium might explain the correlated functional status among segregating V segments, but an unknown experimental factor could not be excluded. A later analysis found that TCR association rates varied across HLA loci, with DRB1 alleles showing the most associated TCRs and HLA-C alleles the fewest. In this cohort, only TCR beta chains were sequenced, and detectable features were limited by the absence of alpha or paired-chain data. Compared with the approximately 720-donor mean, donors in an Asian-associated ancestry cluster had fewer N-insertions in productive TCRs, according to a later genetic analysis.

Between the V and J ends, shortened by 1 base and 5 bases respectively, the junction contains 17 bases. Reading from cysteine to phenylalanine, the CDR3 counts 16 amino acids. Only the CDR3 DNA is retained, 48 bases long and in frame from the first base. The CDR1 and CDR2 encoded by the germline V gene are MGHRA and YSYEKL. Libraries were prepared through the immunoSEQ multiplex PCR assay. For the multiplex PCR, a mixture combining 60 forward primers for TCR Vbeta segments and 13 reverse primers for TCR Jbeta segments was used. The CDR3 region of rearranged TCR beta genes was amplified from genomic DNA by a multiplex PCR assay. The Illumina HiSeq System was used to sequence the amplified TCR beta libraries as 87-base-pair reads. In the original analysis: In a later analysis, 80 million or so unique TCR beta chains were counted across the approximately 670 repertoires, and around 10 million of these chains were shared by at least two donors. A nearest-neighbor algorithm error-corrected the raw reads and collapsed the reads into unique sequences, merging closely related sequences to remove PCR and sequencing errors. Alignment of CDR3 sequences to IMGT reference sequences was used to assign V, D and J gene segments. For a sequence to be retained, a match of at least six nucleotides was required to both a V gene segment and a J gene segment. A rearrangement was called productive if the CDR3 had no stop codons and remained in frame with V and J, and every other rearrangement was called non-productive. Following IMGT convention, CDR3 was defined as the stretch from the second conserved V-encoded cysteine to the conserved J-encoded phenylalanine. Sequences without an unambiguous match to a single V gene segment were excluded from the earlier analysis of 587 of the donors. In an earlier analysis of 587 of the donors, a V segment was called functional when productive rearrangements were above 56.7%, and segregating when the standard deviation between donors exceeded 5%. A statistical classification framework was developed to diagnose cytomegalovirus status using the catalog of TCR beta chain sequences. A later analysis assigned V and J genes by comparing TCR nucleotide sequences with IMGT/GENE-DB human TR gene sequences. Using the TCRdist pipeline, a later analysis assigned CDR3 sequences along with most-parsimonious VDJ recombination scenarios. A later analysis defined each TCR beta chain by its CDR3 amino acid sequence plus V-gene family, and excluded reads lacking a unique V-gene family. As a way to deal with suspected cross-contamination and a sequencing artifact, a later analysis dropped over 550 nucleotide sequences that were highly shared and had low generation probability. For each public chain, a later analysis derived a clonal expansion index from normalized ranks of inferred template counts within each repertoire. A later analysis computed generation probabilities with a VDJ recombination model fitted to out-of-frame rearrangements, and checked the results against IGoR. A later analysis scored TCR-TCR, TCR-HLA and TCR-CMV co-occurrence with hypergeometric tests, applying a repertoire-size bias correction to TCR pairs. In a later analysis, false discovery rates were estimated by permuting HLA or CMV assignments 20 times. In a later analysis, co-occurring TCRs were grouped using DBSCAN, with TCRdist sequence similarity added in when clustering inside HLA-allele-positive subsets. Repertoires with fewer than 30,000 or more than 120,000 public chains, plus five repertoires with anomalous nucleotide sharing, were excluded from co-occurrence clustering. The clones in this table, taken by TCRdb from immuneACCESS, are in-frame only. Not every clone is retained; where verified, under half of the shortfall comes from an unresolved V gene, and the cause of the rest is unknown. The DNA gave D and trimming, while V, J and clone size come from that table. The sample includes tens of thousands of clones, with nearly 55% observed a single time. The ten largest clones take up less than 7% of the sample.

The cohort comprised around 690 healthy bone marrow donors. At the time of sampling, every cohort member was nominally healthy, though immune exposures that went unrecorded were likely present. The donor was CMV seropositive and belonged to the group of 250 to 300 seropositive cohort members. Every donor gave a peripheral blood sample, and the peripheral blood mononuclear cells from that sample were used for TCR beta sequencing. Genomic DNA extraction from the blood cell samples was performed with the Qiagen DNeasy Blood Extraction Kit. About this clone: Its antigen specificity is not known. No base quality values were provided; no much bigger clone lies one nucleotide off.

Material for sequencing was PBMCs. The receptor chain draws on TRBV4-1 and TRBJ2-5, and possibly TRBD2, on 5 matching bases. The origin of this receptor is a woman aged 35 to 49 in good health and CMV-seropositive. The bases read TGCGCCAGCAGCCAAGTCCAGGCTAGCATCTTGGAGACCCAGTACTTC. Its protein is CASSQVQASILETQYF.